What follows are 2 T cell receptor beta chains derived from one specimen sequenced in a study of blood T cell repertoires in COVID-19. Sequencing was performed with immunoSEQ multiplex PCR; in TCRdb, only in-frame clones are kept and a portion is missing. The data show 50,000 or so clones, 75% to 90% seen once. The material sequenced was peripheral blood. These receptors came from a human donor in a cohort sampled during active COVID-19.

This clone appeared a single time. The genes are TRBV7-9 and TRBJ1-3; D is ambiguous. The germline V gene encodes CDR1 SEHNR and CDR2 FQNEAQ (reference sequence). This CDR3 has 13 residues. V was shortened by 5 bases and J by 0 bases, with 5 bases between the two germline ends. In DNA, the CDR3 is TGTGCCAGCAGCCTCGTCTCTGGAAACACCATATATTTT. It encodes CASSLVSGNTIYF.

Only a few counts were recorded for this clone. CDR3: CASSLGGLAVTDTQYF. CDR3 sequence (DNA): TGCGCCAGCAGCTTGGGGGGACTAGCGGTCACAGATACGCAGTATTTT. This sequence joins TRBV5-1 and TRBJ2-3; 11 bases map to TRBD2. CDR1 is SGHRS, CDR2 YFSETQ, per germline. This CDR3 is 16 amino acids long. With V trimmed by 0 bases and J by 2 bases, 2 bases remained unmatched.